The sequence of this TCR beta chain was determined in a study of T and B cells in COVID-19 patients (dated by TCRdb to 2018 to 2020). In terms of the full investigation: Using TRB and IGH repertoire sequencing of peripheral blood, the study characterized adaptive immunity in COVID-19 patients who had active infection or had recovered. The recovered cohort included around 19 patients who contributed 20 samples, and most of those patients had mild to moderate COVID-19 that was managed on an outpatient basis. A median age of approximately 35 years was recorded in the recovered cohort versus 60 to 85 years in the active-infection cohort. Of the 20 to 25 patients in the active-infection cohort, about eleven were critically ill and needed mechanical ventilation or ECMO. Comorbidities linked to unfavorable COVID-19 outcome were present in about 90% of the 20 patients in the active-infection cohort. The TCR and BCR sequence repository comprised over 35 patients and 69 time points, with over 8 million TCR sequences analysed. Two patients were in both the active and recovered cohorts because samples existed from active disease and from after recovery. An age-matched reference group of over 35 healthy donors negative for COVID-19 antibodies served as the comparison for repertoire analyses. As many as 9 follow-up blood samples were taken per patient, and some of the samples covered different disease stages within the same individual. The full study reports these points: Prospective validation of the reported TCR clusters was stated to be required before clinical use. Few blood samples were available from mildly ill patients while symptoms were present or from severe cases at early time points. A total of 2,000 to 2,500 TCR clusters were exclusive to the recovered cohort, and roughly 31 of those clusters were low-pGen clusters. Specific T cell subsets (CD4+/Treg/CD8+) and sorted SARS-CoV-2-responsive or tetramer+ T cells had not yet been sequenced, with those experiments still ongoing. TRB repertoires were found to be highly clonal in active COVID-19, whereas diversity and richness at recovery were found to rise above healthy donor levels. TRBV/TRBJ gene usage was reported as strongly skewed in patients with COVID-19. The cohort was considered too small for HLA contributions to COVID-19 susceptibility or severity to be assessed.

Sequencing instrument: Illumina MiSeq. Multiplex PCR with BIOMED2 TRB-A/B primer pools was used to amplify TRB rearrangements. Illumina-compatible adapters and 7-nucleotide sample barcodes were attached to the amplicons through two consecutive PCRs. All library PCRs used Phusion HS II polymerase. Amplicons were gel-purified with the NucleoSpin Gel and PCR Clean-up kit, quantified on Qubit, and pooled at around 4 nM. The quality of the amplicon pool was checked on an Agilent 2100 Bioanalyzer prior to Illumina next-generation sequencing. The original methods were these. Annotation of TRB rearrangements was performed with MiXCR 3.0.8 using the default MiXCR reference library. Non-productive reads and sequences with fewer than 2 reads were excluded, and each unique CDR3 nucleotide sequence counted as one clone. Clonality, diversity, richness and V-J gene usage were calculated in R 3.5.1. GLIPH2 was used for TCR clustering by CDR3 similarity, and generation probabilities were calculated by OLGA. GLIPH2 clusters were kept only if they contained at least four unique TCR clonotypes found in at least three individuals. The raw public data were reprocessed by TCRdb itself: fastp quality trimming at Q25, MiXCR clonotype calling, in-frame beta chains only. CDR3 protein duplicates are merged, each entry listing the most common genes and DNA. The V and J calls shown here were made by TCRdb, not taken from the authors' results. The sample data list around 20,000 distinct CDR3 sequences, and under 30% of these were observed just once. Together, the top ten hold approximately 3% of the sample.

Genomic DNA extracted from blood was used in amounts of roughly 240-500 ng for amplification of TRB repertoires. V trim: 3 bases; J trim: 4 bases; unmatched bases: 12. The germline V gene supplies CDR1 SGHRS and CDR2 YFSETQ. The CDR3 numbers 17 residues from cysteine through phenylalanine. Just the 51-base CDR3 DNA is kept, in frame starting at base 1. As concerns this clonotype: The antigen this receptor binds is unknown. Base qualities are not at hand, and no much larger clone is one base apart.

Sequencing was performed on blood. The TCR originated in a human donor who had recovered from COVID-19. In this chain, TRBV5-1 is recombined with TRBJ2-5, with 10 bases in between that match TRBD2. The CDR3 here reads CASSSAAGGPGGETQYF. The DNA sequence is TGCGCCAGCAGCTCAGCAGCGGGGGGGCCGGGCGGAGAGACCCAGTACTTC.